This T cell receptor (beta chain) stems from a study of T-cell memory formation after mild COVID-19. The germline V gene encodes CDR1 KGHDR and CDR2 SFDVKD. V gave up 6 bases and J gave up 8 bases, with 15 bases separating them. The CDR3 runs to 14 residues. Whole-study results and caveats: Mostly located in CM and EM were contracting CD4+ clones, with contracting CD8+ clones located in EMRA.

The sample holds a few counts of this clonotype. Its specificity is not known. Constant-segment primers served in 5'RACE that generated TCR alpha and TCR beta cDNA libraries bearing sample barcodes and UMIs. TCRdb ran MiXCR on the 5' RACE reads and lists one entry per CDR3 protein. This sample carries 35,000 to 40,000 distinct CDR3 sequences, about 6.1% of them seen once, and the ten largest clones take 0.7% to 0.9%. The sequence derives from an adult who had mild COVID-19 (a few samples of this study predate the infection). Cell type and time point are not known. The genes are TRBV24-1 and TRBJ1-4; D unclear. The sample taken for sequencing was PBMCs or a T cell subset sorted from them (not recorded which). CDR3 nucleotides: TGTGCCACCAGTCGGTACGGCGCCGGGGAAAAACTGTTTTTT. This gives the protein CATSRYGAGEKLFF.